These 17 T cell receptor beta chains share one sample of origin, sequenced in a study of T cells in localized non-small cell lung cancer. Libraries were prepared by immunoSEQ multiplex PCR; TCRdb keeps only in-frame clonotypes and omits some of them. The sample includes tens of thousands of clones, roughly 87% of them seen just once. Material: peripheral blood, obtained before any cancer treatment. These receptors originate from a male donor older than 55 with stage I squamous cell lung carcinoma.

This clone occurred once. The genes are TRBV5-4 and TRBJ1-1; D is ambiguous. CDR1 SGHNT and CDR2 YYREEE come from the germline V gene (reference sequence). Deletions cut 5 bases from V and 2 bases from J, with 13 bases between. The CDR3 contains 14 residues. For the CDR3, the DNA is TGTGCCAGCAGTTTGCCGGGGTATAACACTGAAGCTTTCTTT. It is translated as CASSLPGYNTEAFF.

The chain joins TRBV29-1 to TRBJ2-2; 8 nucleotides align to TRBD2. V trimming: 5 bases; J trimming: 2 bases; junction bases outside the gene matches: 4. The CDR3 runs to 14 residues. Germline assignment: CDR1 SQVTM and CDR2 ANQGSEA. The CDR3 region is CSVRGGTNTGELFF. The CDR3 DNA reads as TGCAGCGTTCGCGGGGGGACAAACACCGGGGAGCTGTTTTTT.

The chain recombines TRBV6-6 with TRBJ1-6; D gene unclear. Trimming left V 4 bases short and J 8 bases short, with 15 bases between. This CDR3 has 15 residues. Germline values: CDR1 MNHNY, CDR2 SVGAGI (reference sequence). The DNA of the CDR3 is TGTGCCAGCAGTTTGTACTCCGGACCGGATTCACCCCTCCACTTT. This codes for CASSLYSGPDSPLHF.

V is TRBV6-5 and J is TRBJ2-1; 7 nucleotides match TRBD2. The length of the CDR3 is 14 residues. Germline loops: CDR1 MNHEY, CDR2 SVGAGI. V shed 3 bases and J 7 bases; nucleotides not matched to a gene: 6. The CDR3 DNA reads TGTGCCAGCAGTTATCAGCGGGGTAAAAATGAGCAGTTCTTC. Amino acids: CASSYQRGKNEQFF.

The chain employs TRBV2 and TRBJ2-2; a weak D match, TRBD2 (5 bases). The CDR3 loop spans 12 amino acids. V was shortened by 4 bases and J by 9 bases, with 9 bases between the two germline ends. Germline V CDR1 and CDR2: SNHLY, FYNNEI. CDR3 loop: CASSAGNRELFF. The DNA of the CDR3 is TGTGCCAGCAGTGCCGGGAACCGGGAGCTGTTTTTT.

The CDR3 DNA follows: TGTGCCAGCAGCCATTTAACTCCGGATCGAGTCGATACGCAGTATTTT. Protein product: CASSHLTPDRVDTQYF. V gene TRBV5-4 combines with J gene TRBJ2-3; no firm D call. This CDR3 has 16 amino acids. V lost 4 bases, J lost 6 bases, and 21 bases lay in between. The germline V gene has CDR1 SGHNT and CDR2 YYREEE (reference sequence).

The genes are TRBV30 and TRBJ1-5; the match to TRBD1 covers 11 bases. CDR1 is GTSNPN and CDR2 is SVGIG in the germline V gene (reference sequence). This CDR3 contains 19 residues. J gave up 6 bases and V 1 base, and 17 bases lay outside the gene matches. This CDR3 reads CAWSGGPGQGGMRVQPQHF. CDR3 bases: TGTGCCTGGAGTGGGGGGCCGGGACAGGGGGGGATGAGGGTTCAGCCCCAGCATTTT.

The chain is built from TRBV30 and TRBJ2-7; D is unresolved. Trimming pared 3 bases from V and 5 bases from J, leaving 17 bases between. This CDR3 has 14 residues. Germline V gene sequence: CDR1 GTSNPN, CDR2 SVGIG (reference sequence). The CDR3 reads CAWSPPAGRHEQYF. The DNA for the CDR3 is TGTGCCTGGAGCCCACCGGCCGGTCGTCACGAGCAGTACTTC. Looking up the rest from reference TRBV30 and TRBJ2-7 gives the full variable domain: SQTIHQWPATLVQPVGSPLSLECTVEGTSNPNLYWYRQAAGRGLQLLFYSVGIGQISSEVPQNLSASRPQDRQFILSSKKLLLSDSGFYLCAWSPPAGRHEQYFGPGTRLTVT.

The chain has TRBV2 and TRBJ1-1; D not resolved. This CDR3 is 13 amino acids long. Germline CDR1 SNHLY, CDR2 FYNNEI. Trimming took off 6 bases at V and 1 base at J, with 9 bases between the two ends. In DNA form, the CDR3 reads TGTGCCAGCAGCCTCGACGGGAACACTGAAGCTTTCTTT. This translates into CASSLDGNTEAFF.

V usage is TRBV5-1 and J usage is TRBJ1-1; D gene ambiguous. The CDR3 is 15 residues long. V was trimmed by 4 bases and J by 4 bases, leaving 17 bases between them. Germline CDR1 SGHRS, CDR2 YFSETQ. CDR3 amino acids: CASSRTLAGSTEAFF. The CDR3 DNA is TGCGCCAGCAGCCGGACGCTTGCGGGGAGCACTGAAGCTTTCTTT. Full variable domain (remainder filled in from reference TRBV5-1 and TRBJ1-1): KAGVTQTPRYLIKTRGQQVTLSCSPISGHRSVSWYQQTPGQGLQFLFEYFSETQRNKGNFPGRFSGRQFSNSRSEMNVSTLELGDSALYLCASSRTLAGSTEAFFGQGTRLTVV.

This clone came up once. The chain recombines TRBV2 with TRBJ1-2; 10 bases map to TRBD1. CDR1 is SNHLY, CDR2 FYNNEI, per germline. The CDR3 sequence is 12 residues long. J gave up 6 bases and V 6 bases, and 1 base lay outside the gene matches. The CDR3 DNA follows: TGTGCCAGCAGAGGGACAGGGGATGGCTACACCTTC. Translated, it gives CASRGTGDGYTF.

Notes on this clone: This sample also contains other DNA sequences that code for the same CDR3. The rearrangement joins TRBV7-8 to TRBJ2-7, with TRBD2 matching over 9 bases. The CDR3 totals 15 residues. After removal of 5 bases from V and 3 bases from J, the junction contained 8 bases not matched to a gene. From germline, CDR1 is SGHVS and CDR2 FQNEAQ. The CDR3 nucleotides are TGTGCCAGCAGCCTAGGGACTAGCACCTTCTACGAGCAGTACTTC. Translation: CASSLGTSTFYEQYF. Supplemented by reference TRBV7-8 and TRBJ2-7, the full variable domain reads GAGVSQSPRYKVAKRGQDVALRCDPISGHVSLFWYQQALGQGPEFLTYFQNEAQLDKSGLPSDRFFAERPEGSVSTLKIQRTQQEDSAVYLCASSLGTSTFYEQYFGPGTRLTVT.

This clone was observed a single time. The rearrangement uses TRBV18 and TRBJ1-6; possible D gene TRBD1, 5 bases. The CDR3 totals 15 residues. Trimming stripped 0 bases from V and 7 bases from J, with 10 bases between. Per germline, CDR1 KGHSH and CDR2 LQKENI. The CDR3 protein is CASSPPGGTNSPLHF. The CDR3 DNA sequence: TGTGCCAGCTCACCACCGGGAGGGACGAATTCACCCCTCCACTTT.

The V gene is TRBV5-1, the J gene TRBJ1-2; 7 bases match TRBD1. Germline V lookup: CDR1 SGHRS, CDR2 YFSETQ. CDR3 length: 13 residues. Trimming at V came to 4 bases and at J to 3 bases, leaving 3 bases not matched to a gene. The DNA for the CDR3 is TGCGCCAGCAGCGGCGGGACAGACTATGGCTACACCTTC. This sequence encodes CASSGGTDYGYTF.

This clone was seen once. V usage is TRBV7-6 and J usage is TRBJ2-7; no definite D call. The germline V and J ends were trimmed by 5 bases and 5 bases, with 7 bases remaining between them. The V gene's germline CDR1 is SGHVS and CDR2 FNYEAQ. There are 11 residues in the CDR3. The CDR3 loop is CASSLNNEQYF. The CDR3 region has the DNA TGTGCCAGCAGCCTGAATAACGAGCAGTACTTC.

The chain employs TRBV5-1 and TRBJ1-4; tentative D call: TRBD1 (5 bases). CDR3 length: 14 amino acids. Germline lookup yields CDR1 SGHRS and CDR2 YFSETQ. V lost 0 bases and J 8 bases, leaving 11 bases between the germline ends. The CDR3: CASSLGPGGEKLFF. CDR3 coding DNA: TGCGCCAGCAGCTTGGGTCCCGGGGGAGAAAAACTGTTTTTT.

This chain joins TRBV7-9 and TRBJ2-1; tentatively, D is TRBD1 or TRBD2 (5 bases each). V was trimmed by 5 bases and J by 10 bases, leaving 18 bases between them. Germline V gives CDR1 SEHNR, CDR2 FQNEAQ (reference sequence). The CDR3 covers 14 residues. CDR3 sequence (DNA): TGTGCCAGCAGCCACCGGGACGCCCTCTGGGAGCAGTTCTTC. Amino acid sequence: CASSHRDALWEQFF.